One sample yielded the 23 T cell receptor beta chains listed below, sequenced in a study of blood T cell repertoires in COVID-19. Assay: immunoSEQ multiplex PCR; the TCRdb copy retains only in-frame clones and omits some. The table shows around 310,000 clones, with around 89% occurring only once. The sequencing input was peripheral blood. The source of these receptors is a woman aged 40 to 55 with COVID-19, enrolled during active disease.

V is TRBV6-6 and J is TRBJ1-5; D is uncertain. The CDR3 spans 14 residues. V lost 7 bases and J 7 bases, leaving 17 bases between the germline ends. Germline lookup yields CDR1 MNHNY and CDR2 SVGAGI (reference sequence). The CDR3 coding sequence is TGTGCCAGCAACCTCCAGGTTTCGGGGCAGCCCCAGCATTTT. Translation gives CASNLQVSGQPQHF.

This rearrangement joins TRBV2 to TRBJ2-4; D is possibly TRBD1 (6 bases). V was clipped by 6 bases and J by 8 bases, with 11 bases between them. The CDR3 runs 12 residues. Per germline, CDR1 SNHLY and CDR2 FYNNEI. In nucleotides, the CDR3 is TGTGCCAGCAGGATAGGGGGAGACATTCAGTACTTC. It encodes CASRIGGDIQYF.

This clone was picked up one time. The chain links TRBV4-3 to TRBJ2-1, with 8 bases matching TRBD1. V was clipped by 6 bases and J by 9 bases; unmatched bases: 10. The germline CDR1 and CDR2 sequences are LGHNA and YSLEER. The CDR3 contains 14 residues. This chain's CDR3 is CASSLSDREFEQFF. The CDR3 coding sequence is TGCGCCAGCAGTCTATCGGACAGGGAATTTGAGCAGTTCTTC.

This clone came up once. This chain connects TRBV28 to TRBJ1-1; 9 nucleotides agree with TRBD1. The germline gives CDR1 MDHEN, CDR2 SYDVKM. The V gene end was trimmed by 3 bases and the J gene end by 3 bases; junction bases not matched to a gene: 2. The CDR3 loop spans 14 amino acids. The CDR3 coding sequence is TGTGCCAGCAGTTTGGACAGGGGAGACACTGAAGCTTTCTTT. Amino acid sequence: CASSLDRGDTEAFF.

The chain has TRBV9 and TRBJ2-2; no clear D. This CDR3 is 13 amino acids long. Germline V gene data show CDR1 as SGDLS and CDR2 as YYNGEE. With 5 bases removed from V and 4 bases from J, the gap between germline ends came to 9 bases. Here the CDR3 DNA reads TGTGCCAGCAGTCGTACAGTCACCGGGGAGCTGTTTTTT. This codes for CASSRTVTGELFF.

The chain carries TRBV4-3 and TRBJ1-5; D unclear. Germline V gene data show CDR1 as LGHNA and CDR2 as YSLEER. Trimming removed 3 bases from V and 0 bases from J, with 6 bases in between. This CDR3 has 14 residues. This CDR3 is CASSQAYSNQPQHF. CDR3 DNA: TGCGCCAGCAGCCAGGCATATAGCAATCAGCCCCAGCATTTT.

This clone occurred once. The gene calls are TRBV6-1 and TRBJ2-7, with TRBD2 as a possible D gene (5 bases). CDR1 and CDR2 from the germline V gene are MNHNS and SASEGT. This CDR3 contains 17 residues. V was trimmed by 11 bases and J by 6 bases, leaving 32 bases between them. The CDR3 nucleotides are TGTGCCTCCAGTGAAGGCCCGTCCGGGATGTCTTTATCCGAGCAGTACTTC. Amino acids: CASSEGPSGMSLSEQYF.

The chain recombines TRBV5-1 with TRBJ2-5; D is possibly TRBD1 (6 bases). V was shortened by 0 bases and J by 4 bases, with 16 bases between the two germline ends. The CDR3 loop spans 16 amino acids. CDR1 is SGHRS and CDR2 is YFSETQ in the germline V gene. The CDR3: CASSLGGLRGRETQYF. The CDR3 nucleotides read TGCGCCAGCAGCTTGGGGGGGCTGAGAGGTCGAGAGACCCAGTACTTC.

The chain links TRBV7-2 to TRBJ2-1; D is possibly TRBD2 (5 bases). Germline CDR1 reads SGHTA; CDR2 reads FQGNSA. V gave up 1 base and J gave up 5 bases, with 9 bases separating them. The CDR3 totals 14 residues. CDR3 DNA sequence: TGTGCCAGCAGCTTAGATTGGGGAGACAATGAGCAGTTCTTC. This codes for CASSLDWGDNEQFF.

The chain links TRBV19 to TRBJ2-4; a weak D match, TRBD2 (6 bases). Trimming left V 4 bases short and J 1 base short, with 14 bases between. The CDR3 length is 16 residues. From germline, CDR1 is LNHDA and CDR2 SQIVND (reference sequence). CDR3 sequence: CASSSGGDGAKNIQYF. In DNA form, the CDR3 reads TGTGCCAGTAGTAGCGGCGGGGACGGGGCCAAAAACATTCAGTACTTC. The full variable domain, rest sourced from reference TRBV19 and TRBJ2-4, is DGGITQSPKYLFRKEGQNVTLSCEQNLNHDAMYWYRQDPGQGLRLIYYSQIVNDFQKGDIAEGYSVSREKKESFPLTVTSAQKNPTAFYLCASSSGGDGAKNIQYFGAGTRLSVL.

This clone was seen more than once but under ten times. The genes are TRBV7-9 and TRBJ2-3; 10 bases fit TRBD1. The CDR3 totals 18 residues. Germline-derived CDR1 and CDR2 are SEHNR and FQNEAQ (reference sequence). J was trimmed by 0 bases and V by 5 bases; bases with no gene match: 11. Written as DNA, the CDR3 is TGTGCCAGCAGCCCCAGAGGCATGGGACAGGGGAGCACAGATACGCAGTATTTT. Protein: CASSPRGMGQGSTDTQYF.

This chain joins TRBV5-1 and TRBJ2-1, with D possibly matching TRBD1 (5 bases). Trimming cost V 0 bases and J 9 bases, with 22 bases left between them. This CDR3 spans 17 amino acids. Looked up from germline, CDR1 is SGHRS and CDR2 is YFSETQ. The CDR3 DNA reads as TGCGCCAGCAGCTTGGCATTGCGGCAGGGAAAGGGTGCTGAGCAGTTCTTC. Translated, it gives CASSLALRQGKGAEQFF.

This clone was counted once. The chain joins TRBV27 to TRBJ1-1, with TRBD1 identical over 8 bases. The CDR3 runs to 18 residues. The J segment lost 1 base and the V segment lost 5 bases, leaving 15 bases of the junction unmatched. The germline V gene has CDR1 MNHEY and CDR2 SMNVEV (reference sequence). CDR3 region: CASSRQTTGGRGNTEAFF. CDR3 in DNA: TGTGCCAGCAGTCGACAGACTACAGGGGGGAGGGGGAACACTGAAGCTTTCTTT.

The chain employs TRBV11-2 and TRBJ1-2; a weak D match, TRBD1 (6 bases). V was pared by 3 bases and J by 4 bases, with 15 bases between. This CDR3 has 15 residues. CDR1 is SGHAT and CDR2 is FQNNGV in the germline V gene. The CDR3 is CASSFGADRIYGYTF. The DNA of the CDR3 is TGTGCCAGCAGCTTCGGCGCGGACAGAATCTATGGCTACACCTTC.

CDR3 coding DNA: TGTGCCAGCAGCCAAGAAGGGGGGGGTGTTTACTACGAGCAGTACTTC. The encoded protein is CASSQEGGGVYYEQYF. The J gene is TRBJ2-7, the V gene TRBV3-1 (or the pseudogene TRBV3-2); D possibly corresponds to TRBD2 (7 bases). CDR3 length: 16 amino acids. Trimming took off 0 bases at V and 3 bases at J, with 15 bases between the two ends. Germline CDR1 is LGHDT and CDR2 is YNNKEL (reference sequence).

V gene TRBV5-1 combines with J gene TRBJ1-4; 9 bases fit TRBD1. The CDR3 has 14 residues. With V trimmed by 4 bases and J by 7 bases, 5 bases remained unmatched. Germline V lookup: CDR1 SGHRS, CDR2 YFSETQ. This chain's CDR3 is CASSITGQGEKLFF. The CDR3 DNA follows: TGCGCCAGCAGCATAACGGGACAGGGTGAAAAACTGTTTTTT.

Only a few counts were recorded for this clone. The chain is built from TRBV28 and TRBJ1-3; perhaps TRBD1 as D (5 bases). V was trimmed by 3 bases and J by 4 bases, leaving 13 bases between them. The CDR3 extends over 15 amino acids. From germline, CDR1 is MDHEN and CDR2 SYDVKM. DNA of the CDR3: TGTGCCAGCAGTTTCCGCGGGGCGCTGGGAAACACCATATATTTT. Its translation: CASSFRGALGNTIYF.

The chain employs TRBV10-3 and TRBJ2-7, with D tentatively TRBD1 (6 bases). Trimming took 3 bases from V and 4 from J, leaving 16 bases between them. The CDR3 is 15 amino acids. In germline, CDR1 is ENHRY, CDR2 SYGVKD. The DNA of the CDR3 is TGTGCCATCAGTGACAGGGGCTGGGGAAAGTACGAGCAGTACTTC. Protein: CAISDRGWGKYEQYF.

V and J are TRBV5-4 and TRBJ2-3, with D possibly matching TRBD2 (6 bases). Looked up from germline, CDR1 is SGHNT and CDR2 is YYREEE (reference sequence). V lost 4 bases, J lost 0 bases, and 18 bases lay in between. There are 17 residues in the CDR3. In nucleotides, the CDR3 is TGTGCCAGCAGCGTAACAGGAGGGCTATCTAGCACAGATACGCAGTATTTT. Protein: CASSVTGGLSSTDTQYF.

This clone came up once. Other nucleotide sequences from this sample produce the same CDR3. The chain has TRBV12-3 or TRBV12-4 and TRBJ2-7; D is possibly TRBD2 (5 bases). The CDR3 is 12 amino acids. Trimming pared 6 bases from V and 4 bases from J, leaving 10 bases between. CDR3 coding DNA: TGTGCCAGCAGCGAAGGGAGTTACGAGCAGTACTTC. Translation: CASSEGSYEQYF.

The chain has TRBV6-5 and TRBJ1-2, with D tentatively TRBD1 (5 bases). Germline V lookup: CDR1 MNHEY, CDR2 SVGAGI. This CDR3 has 16 residues. Trimming left V 0 bases short and J 5 bases short, with 16 bases between. The CDR3 sequence is CASSYSSGGLGYGYTF. The CDR3 DNA reads as TGTGCCAGCAGTTACTCGAGCGGGGGGTTGGGTTATGGCTACACCTTC.

The V and J genes are TRBV18 and TRBJ1-4; 9 bases are shared with TRBD1. Germline V lookup: CDR1 KGHSH, CDR2 LQKENI. With V trimmed by 5 bases and J by 8 bases, 6 bases remained unmatched. CDR3 length: 14 residues. As DNA, the CDR3 is TGTGCCAGCTCAAACACAGGGGGCAGCGAAAAACTGTTTTTT. Its translation is CASSNTGGSEKLFF.

This chain connects TRBV7-8 to TRBJ1-2; 9 bases line up with TRBD1. Germline values: CDR1 SGHVS, CDR2 FQNEAQ. The CDR3 spans 15 residues. The V and J ends lost 3 bases and 4 bases, in that order; junction bases with no gene match: 6. The DNA for the CDR3 is TGTGCCAGCAGCTTTAGACAGGGGGGTAGCTATGGCTACACCTTC. It is translated as CASSFRQGGSYGYTF.